Presented here are 4 T cell receptor beta chains from one specimen sequenced in a study of CD8 T cells in Susac syndrome. The RNA, 0.5 to 1 ug, was put through reverse transcription using random hexamers. TCRdb itself ran the immunoSEQ multiplex PCR reads through MiXCR, one entry per CDR3 protein. In the table there are 45,000 to 60,000 distinct CDR3 sequences, 93% of which are singletons. The sequenced sample was CD8+ T cells from PBMCs. The receptors shown here come from a human donor with multiple sclerosis.

The chain joins TRBV27 to TRBJ1-1; D not certain. The CDR3 runs 14 residues. Trimming took 2 bases from V and 0 from J, leaving 7 bases between them. Germline assignment: CDR1 MNHEY and CDR2 SMNVEV (reference sequence). CDR3 sequence reads: CASSLTRMNTEAFF. The DNA of the CDR3 is TGTGCCAGCAGTTTAACCCGAATGAACACTGAAGCTTTCTTT.

The chain links TRBV29-1 to TRBJ2-3, with TRBD1 matching over 9 bases. The CDR3 contains 14 residues. V shed 7 bases, J shed 3 bases, and the junction held 8 bases outside the gene matches. Germline loops: CDR1 SQVTM, CDR2 ANQGSEA. CDR3 loop: CSAKTGGWTDTQYF. CDR3 nucleotide sequence: TGCAGCGCTAAGACAGGGGGGTGGACAGATACGCAGTATTTT.

The chain uses TRBV5-1 and TRBJ2-7; the match to TRBD2 covers 8 bases. Germline assignment: CDR1 SGHRS and CDR2 YFSETQ. The V segment lost 5 bases and the J segment 0 bases; nucleotides outside the gene matches: 7. The CDR3 totals 15 residues. The CDR3 here is CASSIHSGASYEQYF. CDR3 bases: TGCGCCAGCAGTATTCATAGCGGGGCCTCCTACGAGCAGTACTTC.

The gene calls are TRBV7-9 and TRBJ1-2; 7 bases match TRBD1. Per germline, CDR1 SEHNR and CDR2 FQNEAQ (reference sequence). The CDR3 runs 17 residues. The V segment lost 2 bases and the J segment 0 bases; nucleotides outside the gene matches: 9. As DNA, the CDR3 is TGTGCCAGCAGCTTATCCGGTCAGACAGGGACTAACTATGGCTACACCTTC. This gives the protein CASSLSGQTGTNYGYTF.